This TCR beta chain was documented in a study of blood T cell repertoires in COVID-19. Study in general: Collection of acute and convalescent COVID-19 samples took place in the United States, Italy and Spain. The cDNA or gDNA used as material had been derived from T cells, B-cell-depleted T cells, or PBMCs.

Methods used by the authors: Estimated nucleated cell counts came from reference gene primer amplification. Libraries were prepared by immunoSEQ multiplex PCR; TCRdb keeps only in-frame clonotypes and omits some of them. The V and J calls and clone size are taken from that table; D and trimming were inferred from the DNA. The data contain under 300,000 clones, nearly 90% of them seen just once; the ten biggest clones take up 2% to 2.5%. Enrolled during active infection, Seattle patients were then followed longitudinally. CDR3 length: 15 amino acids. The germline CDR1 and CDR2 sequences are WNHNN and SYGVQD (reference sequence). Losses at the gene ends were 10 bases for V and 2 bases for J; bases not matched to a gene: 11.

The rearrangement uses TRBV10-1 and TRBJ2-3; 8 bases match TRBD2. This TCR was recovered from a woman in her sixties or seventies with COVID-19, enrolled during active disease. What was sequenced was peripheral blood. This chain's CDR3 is CATDPERGFTDTQYF. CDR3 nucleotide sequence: TGCGCCACCGACCCAGAGCGGGGGTTCACAGATACGCAGTATTTT.